This entry lists 14 T cell receptor beta chains sequenced from one sample in a study of T cells in Graves' hyperthyroidism and ophthalmopathy. Amplification targeted TCR beta CDR3 regions from RNA transcripts. HTBI primers were used for first-round RT-PCR of the TCR CDR3. Via MiXCR, TCRdb re-called the multiplex PCR reads, giving one row per CDR3 protein. The top ten hold roughly 30% of the sample, which has roughly 710,000 distinct CDR3 sequences, approximately 36% seen once. The sample was blood. Source of these receptors: a woman in her thirties or forties with Graves' hyperthyroidism.

Remarks on this clonotype: It may be a read error: a sequence one base away is much more abundant. This chain links TRBV19 with TRBJ1-2, with TRBD1 identical over 7 bases. Germline V gives CDR1 LNHDA, CDR2 SQIVND (reference sequence). J was trimmed by 6 bases and V by 7 bases; bases with no gene match: 14. CDR3 length equals 15 residues. CDR3 nucleotides: TGTGCCAGTAACCAAAGGGCAGGGGGGGCCCATGGCTACACCTTC. This codes for CASNQRAGGAHGYTF.

This clonotype was counted between two and nine times. One base away lies a much larger clone, so this may be a sequencing read error. Likely a read error: the CDR3 ends without its conserved phenylalanine or tryptophan. This chain uses TRBV29-1 with TRBJ1-1, with 7 bases that match TRBD1. Germline trimming cut 7 bases from V and 0 bases from J; bases unmatched to any gene: 5. The CDR3 has 13 residues. Germline CDR1 and CDR2: SQVTM and ANQGSEA. This CDR3 reads CSAGTVLNTEAFL. The CDR3 coding sequence is TGCAGCGCCGGGACAGTTCTGAACACTGAAGCTTTCTTG.

The genes are TRBV12-3 or TRBV12-4 and TRBJ2-2, with D perhaps TRBD1 (7 bases). The CDR3 totals 20 residues. V shed 1 base and J shed 1 base, with 22 bases lying between them. CDR3 sequence reads: CASSLGTTYPGQENTGELFF. The CDR3 region has the DNA TGTGCCAGCAGTTTAGGGACTACATACCCAGGACAGGAGAACACCGGGGAGCTGTTTTTT.

V is TRBV2 and J is TRBJ2-5; 7 bases fit TRBD2. Germline V gene lookup returns CDR1 SNHLY and CDR2 FYNNEI. The CDR3 runs 15 residues. J gave up 5 bases and V 8 bases, and 14 bases lay outside the gene matches. CDR3 region: CASAPGGGGRETQYF. The CDR3 DNA reads TGTGCCAGCGCACCGGGCGGGGGAGGTCGGGAGACCCAGTACTTC.

The chain uses TRBV5-1 and TRBJ1-5, with D possibly being TRBD1 (5 bases). This CDR3 spans 13 amino acids. V was cut by 1 base and J by 10 bases, with 12 bases left in between. Per germline, CDR1 SGHRS and CDR2 YFSETQ. The DNA of the CDR3 is TGCGCCAGCAGCTTGACGGGACTGGGTCCCCAGCATTTT. As protein: CASSLTGLGPQHF.

This clonotype appeared many times. The rearrangement uses TRBV20-1 and TRBJ1-1; D may be TRBD1 (6 bases). The CDR3 spans 15 residues. Germline assignment: CDR1 DFQATT and CDR2 SNEGSKA (reference sequence). Trimming shortened V by 0 bases and J by 6 bases, and 17 bases separated the two germline ends. Here the CDR3 DNA reads TGCAGTGCTAGAGATGATAGCAGGGGTTCACCTGAAGCTTTCTTT. Its protein product is CSARDDSRGSPEAFF.

With regard to this clonotype: A much larger clone sits a single nucleotide away, making a read error possible. This chain uses TRBV5-1 with TRBJ2-5; D unclear. CDR3 length: 12 residues. Trimming took off 7 bases at V and 2 bases at J, with 9 bases between the two ends. In germline, CDR1 is SGHRS, CDR2 YFSETQ. This CDR3 reads CASGQKQETQYF. The DNA of the CDR3 is TGCGCCAGCGGCCAGAAACAAGAGACCCAGTACTTC.

This clonotype was recorded at least ten times. The gene calls are TRBV9 and TRBJ2-7; TRBD1 aligns across 7 bases. The V gene's germline CDR1 is SGDLS and CDR2 YYNGEE. V shed 3 bases, J shed 3 bases, and the junction held 9 bases outside the gene matches. The CDR3 totals 15 residues. The CDR3 nucleotides are TGTGCCAGCAGCGCTAGGTCCGGGACAGTCTACGAGCAGTACTTC. Protein product: CASSARSGTVYEQYF.

This clonotype showed up many times. The rearrangement joins TRBV2 to TRBJ1-1, with D unresolved. V was clipped by 6 bases and J by 4 bases, with 15 bases between them. Germline CDR1 reads SNHLY; CDR2 reads FYNNEI. The CDR3 has 14 residues. The CDR3 bases are TGTGCCAGCAGGGGAACTGGGCAGTTCACTGAAGCTTTCTTT. Translating gives CASRGTGQFTEAFF.

On this clonotype itself: As the CDR3 is not closed by the conserved phenylalanine or tryptophan, this likely results from a read error. The chain is built from TRBV19 and TRBJ2-7; the D gene is possibly TRBD1 (5 bases). The CDR3 totals 20 residues. CDR1 is LNHDA and CDR2 is SQIVND in the germline V gene (reference sequence). Trimming left V 3 bases short and J 6 bases short, with 33 bases between. CDR3: CASSICRVRSNYSFPPEQYL. CDR3 nucleotides: TGTGCCAGTAGTATCTGCAGGGTCCGCTCCAACTACTCATTTCCCCCCGAGCAGTACCTC.

This clonotype was recorded at least ten times. The J gene is TRBJ1-4, the V gene TRBV20-1; unclear D gene. Trimming cost V 4 bases and J 6 bases, with 6 bases left between them. The CDR3 is 11 residues long. CDR1 DFQATT and CDR2 SNEGSKA come from the germline V gene (reference sequence). CDR3 sequence: CSATRDEKLFF. The CDR3 coding sequence is TGCAGTGCTACGAGAGATGAAAAACTGTTTTTT.

This clonotype showed up just a few times. The rearrangement uses TRBV4-3 and TRBJ1-1, with a possible D match to TRBD1 (5 bases). Germline V gene data show CDR1 as LGHNA and CDR2 as YSLEER. Trimming removed 2 bases from V and 4 bases from J, with 14 bases in between. The CDR3 has 15 residues. This CDR3 is CASSQHRGGGTEAFF. CDR3 nucleotide sequence: TGCGCCAGCAGCCAACACCGCGGCGGGGGCACTGAAGCTTTCTTT.

The chain carries TRBV6-2 or TRBV6-3 and TRBJ1-6; no definite D call. The CDR3 spans 14 residues. V was cut by 8 bases and J by 9 bases, with 17 bases left in between. CDR1 is MNHEY and CDR2 is SVGEGT in the germline V gene. CDR3 in amino acids: CASRNGRFVSPLHF. As DNA, the CDR3 is TGTGCCAGCCGGAATGGACGGTTCGTTTCACCCCTCCACTTT.

This clonotype was recorded many times. The V call is TRBV7-8, the J call TRBJ2-5; no definite D call. The CDR3 consists of 14 residues. Trimming cost V 1 base and J 5 bases, with 11 bases left between them. The V gene's germline CDR1 is SGHVS and CDR2 FQNEAQ. The CDR3 bases are TGTGCCAGCAGCTTAGGGCCGCTTAGGGAGACCCAGTACTTC. Its translation: CASSLGPLRETQYF.